The sequence of this T cell receptor beta chain was determined in a study of blood T cell repertoires in COVID-19. Whole-study context: From T cells, B-cell-depleted T cells, or PBMCs came the material, which was cDNA or gDNA.

Produced via immunoSEQ multiplex PCR; TCRdb's table is partial and in-frame only. In the table there are under 500,000 clones, 75% to 90% of which are singletons. From germline, CDR1 is WNHNN and CDR2 SYGVQD (reference sequence). Trimming pared 0 bases from V and 1 base from J, leaving 13 bases between. The CDR3 sequence is 16 residues long. Sequenced: peripheral blood. This receptor was identified in a woman aged 25 to 39 with acute or convalescent COVID-19. The chain carries TRBV10-1 and TRBJ2-7, with D unclear. CDR3 sequence reads: CASSESSRSRSYEQYF. The CDR3 coding sequence is TGCGCCAGCAGTGAGTCGTCTCGCTCCAGGTCCTACGAGCAGTACTTC.